This TCR beta chain appears in the sequencing data of a study of cytomegalovirus exposure and HLA in healthy donors. Notes on this clone: Antigen: not known.

Overall study findings and caveats: A later analysis associated 15,000 or so TCR beta sequences with HLA alleles at a 0.05 false discovery rate. It emerged from a later analysis that several of the most significant clusters appeared to be linked to common viral pathogens. Using the classifier, cytomegalovirus status was reportedly diagnosed with high specificity and sensitivity. Sequences of the TCR beta chain were said to predict the HLA-A and HLA-B alleles of most subjects accurately.

Germline values: CDR1 SNHLY, CDR2 FYNNEI. This CDR3 is built from 13 residues. V was clipped by 3 bases and J by 5 bases, with 11 bases between them. The PCR made use of 60 Vbeta and 13 Jbeta primers. The protocol was immunoSEQ multiplex PCR, while the TCRdb copy is restricted to in-frame clones and leaves out a portion. The sample gives approximately 190,000 clones, more than 65% of which show up once; roughly 3.2% is in the top ten. The chain employs TRBV2 and TRBJ2-7; D might be TRBD1 (5 bases). Sequenced material: PBMCs. This TCR derives from a middle-aged man in good health and CMV-seropositive. Written as DNA, the CDR3 is TGTGCCAGCAGTGATAGGGCAGGGAACGAGCAGTACTTC. Its protein is CASSDRAGNEQYF.